Reported below is one T cell receptor beta chain. Its cognate antigen is unknown. This record comes from a study of cytomegalovirus exposure and HLA in healthy donors. Study outcomes and limitations: Cytomegalovirus association was listed for about 150 TCR beta chains. The classifier was said to identify cytomegalovirus status with high specificity and sensitivity.

The PCR made use of 60 Vbeta and 13 Jbeta primers. TCRdb keeps only in-frame clones here, not all; method: immunoSEQ multiplex PCR. The sample shows more than 95,000 clones, approximately 75% of them seen only once. The receptor was derived from a man aged 45-60 years in good health and CMV-seropositive. The sequencing sample was made of PBMCs.

CDR3 coding DNA: TGTGCCTGGAGGCAGGGCCTCATTGAAAAACTGTTTTTT. Protein sequence: CAWRQGLIEKLFF. The genes are TRBV30 and TRBJ1-4; D may be TRBD1 (5 bases). V lost 3 bases to trimming and J lost 7 bases, with 12 bases between them. The CDR3 is 13 residues long. Germline V gives CDR1 GTSNPN, CDR2 SVGIG (reference sequence).